The source of this T cell receptor (beta chain) is a study of long-term antiretroviral therapy in people with HIV. Notes on this clone: Its antigen is undetermined.

They ran version v3.0 of the immunoSEQ assay at survey level. Here immunoSEQ multiplex PCR was the method, and the copy in TCRdb shows in-frame clones only, minus some. This repertoire shows some 28,000 clones, 70% to 90% found once; its top ten account for more than 6.5%. Whole-study findings and limits: Collection of the blood, which took place between the mid-2000s and the late 2010s, possibly occurred under older ART regimens.

With 4 bases clipped from V and 5 bases from J, the junction kept 5 bases outside the gene matches. CDR3 length equals 15 residues. CDR1 and CDR2 from the germline V gene are SGHNT and YYREEE (reference sequence). The chain has TRBV5-4 and TRBJ2-5, with 13 bases aligning to TRBD2. The sample consisted of unsorted PBMCs, taken 3 years after starting antiretroviral therapy. This TCR was sampled from a man in his forties or fifties with HIV. The chain's CDR3 is CASSIGLAGVETQYF. CDR3 nucleotides: TGTGCCAGCAGCATCGGACTAGCGGGAGTTGAGACCCAGTACTTC.